This TCR beta chain was sequenced in a study of patients and donors after allogeneic stem cell transplantation. Looked up from germline, CDR1 is SGHRS and CDR2 is YFSETQ. This CDR3 region has 12 residues. V lost 4 bases to trimming and J lost 6 bases, with 5 bases between them. TCRdb reanalysed the RT-PCR reads using MiXCR and keeps one entry per CDR3 protein. The sample lists 200,000 to 250,000 distinct CDR3 sequences; over 30% were seen once. This TCR was recovered from a human donor who was either an allogeneic HSCT recipient or a stem cell or donor lymphocyte infusion donor (not recorded which). It is not recorded whose cells these are; they may come from a transplant donor. The sample taken for sequencing was blood, either unsorted or a sorted T cell fraction (not recorded which). J is TRBJ1-6 and V is TRBV5-1; D is uncertain. Written as DNA, the CDR3 is TGCGCCAGCAGCGAGCTTAATTCACCCCTCCACTTT. Translating it yields CASSELNSPLHF. Using reference TRBV5-1 and TRBJ1-6 for the parts outside the CDR3, the full variable domain is KAGVTQTPRYLIKTRGQQVTLSCSPISGHRSVSWYQQTPGQGLQFLFEYFSETQRNKGNFPGRFSGRQFSNSRSEMNVSTLELGDSALYLCASSELNSPLHFGNGTRLTVT.